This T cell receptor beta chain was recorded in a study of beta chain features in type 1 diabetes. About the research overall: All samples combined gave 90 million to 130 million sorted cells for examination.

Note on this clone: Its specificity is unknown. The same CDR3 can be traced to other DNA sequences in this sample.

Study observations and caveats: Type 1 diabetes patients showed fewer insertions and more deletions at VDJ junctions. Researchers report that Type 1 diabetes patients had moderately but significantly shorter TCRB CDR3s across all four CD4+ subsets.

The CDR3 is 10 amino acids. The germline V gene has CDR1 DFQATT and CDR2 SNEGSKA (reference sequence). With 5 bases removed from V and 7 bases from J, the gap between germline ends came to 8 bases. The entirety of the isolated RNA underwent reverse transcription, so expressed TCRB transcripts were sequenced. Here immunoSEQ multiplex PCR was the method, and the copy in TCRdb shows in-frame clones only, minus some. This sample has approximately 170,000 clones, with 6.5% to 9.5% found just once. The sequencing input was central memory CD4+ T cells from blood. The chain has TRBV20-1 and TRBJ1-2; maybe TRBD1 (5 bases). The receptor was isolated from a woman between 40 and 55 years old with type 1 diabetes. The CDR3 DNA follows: TGCAGTGCTTCTGACAGTGGCTACACCTTC. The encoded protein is CSASDSGYTF.